A selection of T cell receptor beta chains follows, all from one sample in a study of T cells after posttransplantation cyclophosphamide. TCRdb's table, derived via immunoSEQ multiplex PCR, lists solely in-frame clones and lacks some. There are 37,000 or so clones in the sample, none observed a single time. Sequencing was performed on PBMCs. These receptor sequences come from a man aged 25-45 years in good health and a related stem cell transplant donor. CDR3s include the opening cysteine and the closing phenylalanine or tryptophan.

V: TRBV10-3
J: TRBJ1-6
CDR3: CAISEAGENSPLHF

V: TRBV19
J: TRBJ2-3
CDR3: CASSVGGEATDTQYF

V: TRBV10-1
J: TRBJ1-5
CDR3: CASSPSNQPQHF

V: TRBV28
J: TRBJ2-5
CDR3: CASSPASGGAETQYF

V: TRBV27
J: TRBJ2-3
CDR3: CASSPSGSGGPYSTDTQYF

V: TRBV7-9
J: TRBJ2-1
CDR3: CASSRGSSYNEQFF

V: TRBV6-5
J: TRBJ2-2
CDR3: CASSQGAGAGELFF

V: TRBV6-4
J: TRBJ1-5
CDR3: CASSDSSRGGQPQHF

V: TRBV5-4
J: TRBJ1-4
CDR3: CASSLSPGLDEKLFF

V: TRBV19
J: TRBJ1-6
CDR3: CASRTGGSPLHF

V: TRBV25-1
J: TRBJ1-1
CDR3: CASRETGVYTEAFF

V: TRBV29-1
J: TRBJ2-7
CDR3: CSVDRGEGYEQYF

V: TRBV12-5
J: TRBJ1-2
CDR3: CASGLVQNRGNGYTF

V: TRBV7-9
J: TRBJ2-1
CDR3: CASSPPGLTLLNEQFF

V: TRBV5-4
J: TRBJ2-5
CDR3: CAIQKTSGGVGETQYF

V: TRBV11-2
J: TRBJ2-5
CDR3: CASSLQGTTQETQYF

V: TRBV5-1
J: TRBJ2-1
CDR3: CASSYDTHEQFF

V: TRBV7-2
J: TRBJ2-1
CDR3: CASSAGTGTSGLF

V: TRBV5-6
J: TRBJ2-5
CDR3: CASSLHTTGGGTQYF

V: TRBV13
J: TRBJ2-2
CDR3: CASVGGNTGELFF

V: TRBV9
J: TRBJ2-3
CDR3: CASSASGFTDTQYF

V: TRBV18
J: TRBJ1-1
CDR3: CASSPTGQVGNTEAFF

V: TRBV5-6
J: TRBJ1-6
CDR3: CASSLSHSYNSPLHF

V: TRBV2
J: TRBJ2-5
CDR3: CASISRTGVETQYF

V: TRBV19
J: TRBJ2-7
CDR3: CASSIRFGAVYEQYF

V: TRBV5-6
J: TRBJ2-2
CDR3: CASSPQTGIGTGELFF

V: TRBV14
J: TRBJ1-6
CDR3: CASSQGTSGVYNSPLHF

V: TRBV2
J: TRBJ2-3
CDR3: CASSGAGGPQDTQYF

V: TRBV12-3/TRBV12-4
J: TRBJ1-2
CDR3: CASSSEFYGYTF

V: TRBV7-9
J: TRBJ2-1
CDR3: CASSLLTGDEQFF

V: TRBV7-3
J: TRBJ2-7
CDR3: CASSRNQGNEQYF

V: TRBV7-2
J: TRBJ1-1
CDR3: CASSHSTAEAFF

V: TRBV29-1
J: TRBJ1-5
CDR3: CSATTGSNQPQHF

V: TRBV5-1
J: TRBJ2-7
CDR3: CASGLMGGGASYEQYF

V: TRBV9
J: TRBJ2-3
CDR3: CASSVTSGGFTDTQYF

V: TRBV28
J: TRBJ2-3
CDR3: CASSLGLAGAFTDTQYF

V: TRBV6-5
J: TRBJ2-5
CDR3: CASSYWRGGLETQYF

V: TRBV7-9
J: TRBJ1-3
CDR3: CASSSSVGSTGNTIYF

V: TRBV11-2
J: TRBJ2-7
CDR3: CASSLGLGRGPFPYEQYF

V: TRBV28
J: TRBJ1-5
CDR3: CASSLGQGSQPQHF

V: TRBV18
J: TRBJ2-3
CDR3: CASSLLAGVGTDTQYF

V: TRBV24-1
J: TRBJ2-1
CDR3: CATSDLQGLNEQFF

V: TRBV4-2
J: TRBJ2-5
CDR3: CASSLKPGQGEETQYF

V: TRBV2
J: TRBJ2-2
CDR3: CASSEGQTNTGELFF

V: TRBV18
J: TRBJ1-4
CDR3: CASSSDRGGKEKLFF

V: TRBV6-4
J: TRBJ2-1
CDR3: CASSDPRRGVRTPPNEQFF